Following are 19 T cell receptor beta chains from one sample sequenced in a study of cytomegalovirus exposure and HLA in healthy donors. The method was immunoSEQ multiplex PCR; TCRdb's version includes in-frame clones alone and lacks a portion of them. The repertoire holds around 350,000 clones, just over 85% seen once, with under 0.9% in the top ten. The sequenced material came from PBMCs. The receptors stem from a woman aged 18 to 35 in good health and CMV-seronegative.

The rearrangement joins TRBV28 to TRBJ1-5; the match to TRBD1 covers 7 bases. The CDR3 has 17 residues. V shed 3 bases, J shed 6 bases, and the junction held 14 bases outside the gene matches. The germline V gene has CDR1 MDHEN and CDR2 SYDVKM. CDR3 nucleotide sequence: TGTGCCAGCAGTTTCAGTATCAGAAGGGGGCGGGTTCAGCCCCAGCATTTT. This translates into CASSFSIRRGRVQPQHF.

V is TRBV6-1 and J is TRBJ1-2; D remains unclear. Per the germline V gene, CDR1 is MNHNS and CDR2 is SASEGT. The CDR3 runs to 14 residues. V gave up 4 bases and J gave up 4 bases, with 13 bases separating them. The CDR3 protein is CASSGRAIGYGYTF. The CDR3 nucleotides read TGTGCCAGCAGTGGGAGGGCCATTGGCTATGGCTACACCTTC.

The chain links TRBV15 to TRBJ1-2; D is ambiguous. Per the germline V gene, CDR1 is LNHNV and CDR2 is YYDKDF (reference sequence). There are 15 residues in the CDR3. V was shortened by 3 bases and J by 4 bases, with 15 bases between the two germline ends. Written as DNA, the CDR3 is TGTGCCACCAGCAGCCCAGGCAGCTCAACCTATGGCTACACCTTC. This sequence encodes CATSSPGSSTYGYTF.

This clone was counted between two and nine times. The chain employs TRBV2 and TRBJ2-7, with 8 bases aligning to TRBD1. The CDR3 has 12 amino acids. Unmatched junction bases numbered 3, after V lost 5 bases and J lost 6 bases. CDR1 and CDR2 from the germline V gene are SNHLY and FYNNEI. The CDR3 here is CASSRTGLEQYF. DNA for the CDR3: TGTGCCAGCAGTAGGACAGGGCTCGAGCAGTACTTC.

J is TRBJ1-6 and V is TRBV2; D remains unclear. Deletions cut 2 bases from V and 3 bases from J, with 11 bases between. The length of the CDR3 is 16 residues. The germline CDR1 and CDR2 sequences are SNHLY and FYNNEI. The CDR3 DNA is TGTGCCAGCAGTGAATCGAGACTCAACTATAATTCACCCCTCCACTTT. This codes for CASSESRLNYNSPLHF.

The gene calls are TRBV27 and TRBJ2-3; a weak D match, TRBD2 (6 bases). CDR1 is MNHEY, CDR2 SMNVEV, per germline (reference sequence). V was clipped by 5 bases and J by 3 bases, with 12 bases between them. There are 14 residues in the CDR3. DNA of the CDR3: TGTGCCAGCAGTCCGGGACTGACTACAGATACGCAGTATTTT. Protein sequence: CASSPGLTTDTQYF.

In its sample, this clone was seen a few times. The chain couples TRBV14 to TRBJ1-6, with 10 bases lining up with TRBD1. J was trimmed by 8 bases and V by 3 bases; bases with no gene match: 4. CDR3 length: 15 residues. CDR1 is SGHDN and CDR2 is FVKESK in the germline V gene. The CDR3 loop is CASSHWGTGDSPLHF. DNA for the CDR3: TGTGCCAGCAGCCACTGGGGGACAGGGGATTCACCCCTCCACTTT.

The V and J genes are TRBV28 and TRBJ2-1; 11 nucleotides align to TRBD2. CDR1 MDHEN and CDR2 SYDVKM come from the germline V gene. The CDR3 length is 15 residues. The J segment lost 6 bases and the V segment lost 8 bases, leaving 9 bases of the junction unmatched. The CDR3 nucleotides are TGTGCCAGCGGAAATAGCGGGGGGGGCCCCAATGAGCAGTTCTTC. Its protein product is CASGNSGGGPNEQFF.

This clone has a handful of counts. The chain couples TRBV5-1 to TRBJ2-7, with 13 bases that match TRBD2. This CDR3 comprises 16 residues. The germline V gene encodes CDR1 SGHRS and CDR2 YFSETQ. V was clipped by 2 bases and J by 4 bases; unmatched bases: 6. The CDR3, as DNA: TGCGCCAGCAGCTTACAGACTAGCGGGGGGTTATACGAGCAGTACTTC. This translates into CASSLQTSGGLYEQYF. Combining the CDR3 with reference TRBV5-1 and TRBJ2-7 gives the whole variable domain KAGVTQTPRYLIKTRGQQVTLSCSPISGHRSVSWYQQTPGQGLQFLFEYFSETQRNKGNFPGRFSGRQFSNSRSEMNVSTLELGDSALYLCASSLQTSGGLYEQYFGPGTRLTVT.

The chain has TRBV5-1 and TRBJ1-2; TRBD1 agrees at 8 bases. Trimming took 4 bases from V and 3 from J; bases not matched to a gene: 2. CDR1 SGHRS and CDR2 YFSETQ come from the germline V gene. This CDR3 has 13 residues. Here the CDR3 DNA reads TGCGCCAGCAGCGCGGGACAGGACTATGGCTACACCTTC. This translates into CASSAGQDYGYTF.

This clone appeared a single time. The V gene is TRBV10-3, the J gene TRBJ2-5, with D perhaps TRBD2 (5 bases). This CDR3 has 14 amino acids. V lost 3 bases, J lost 2 bases, and 10 bases lay in between. CDR1 is ENHRY, CDR2 SYGVKD, per germline. CDR3 in amino acids: CAISDLASQETQYF. The CDR3 nucleotides are TGTGCCATCAGTGATTTAGCGAGTCAAGAGACCCAGTACTTC.

The chain recombines TRBV10-3 with TRBJ1-1, with D possibly TRBD1 on 5 matching bases. This CDR3 spans 14 amino acids. V lost 7 bases and J lost 4, with 16 bases in between. Germline V gene sequence: CDR1 ENHRY, CDR2 SYGVKD. CDR3 coding DNA: TGTGCCATCAAGAGGGAGGGGAGGATCACTGAAGCTTTCTTT. Translating it yields CAIKREGRITEAFF.

This chain connects TRBV28 to TRBJ2-1, with TRBD2 identical over 11 bases. The germline CDR1 and CDR2 sequences are MDHEN and SYDVKM. This CDR3 region has 17 residues. The J segment lost 5 bases and the V segment lost 5 bases, leaving 11 bases of the junction unmatched. CDR3 in DNA: TGTGCCAGCAGTCCTACTTTACTAGCGGGGGTTGACAATGAGCAGTTCTTC. Protein: CASSPTLLAGVDNEQFF.

The rearrangement joins TRBV7-9 to TRBJ2-7; weak D call: TRBD1 (6 bases). Germline CDR1 and CDR2: SEHNR and FQNEAQ (reference sequence). The CDR3 loop spans 16 amino acids. V lost 5 bases and J lost 4, with 21 bases in between. The CDR3 here is CASSTRDPGQEYEQYF. CDR3 bases: TGTGCCAGCAGCACCCGGGACCCGGGACAAGAATACGAGCAGTACTTC.

This chain's CDR3 is CASSPLAGGYEQYF. In DNA, the CDR3 is TGTGCCAGCAGCCCCCTAGCGGGAGGTTACGAGCAGTACTTC. This chain links TRBV9 with TRBJ2-7, with TRBD2 matching 11 bases. The CDR3 is made up of 14 amino acids. V was pared by 4 bases and J by 4 bases, with 4 bases of the junction left unmatched. Germline loops: CDR1 SGDLS, CDR2 YYNGEE. Together with reference TRBV9 and TRBJ2-7, the CDR3 gives the full variable domain: DSGVTQTPKHLITATGQRVTLRCSPRSGDLSVYWYQQSLDQGLQFLIQYYNGEERAKGNILERFSAQQFPDLHSELNLSSLELGDSALYFCASSPLAGGYEQYFGPGTRLTVT.

The genes are TRBV27 and TRBJ1-5; D remains unclear. Between the trimmed V and J ends, which lost 4 bases and 3 bases, there was a span of 10 bases. The CDR3 spans 14 residues. CDR1 is MNHEY, CDR2 SMNVEV, per germline (reference sequence). The chain's CDR3 is CASSSDNSNQPQHF. The CDR3 DNA sequence: TGTGCCAGCAGTTCTGACAATTCCAATCAGCCCCAGCATTTT.

The sample holds one count of this clone. The rearrangement links TRBV30 to TRBJ1-2; D is possibly TRBD1 (5 bases). This CDR3 is built from 14 residues. The germline V gene encodes CDR1 GTSNPN and CDR2 SVGIG (reference sequence). V was pared by 2 bases and J by 5 bases, with 15 bases between. The CDR3, as DNA: TGTGCCTGGAGTAAGACAGACCTCCAATATGGCTACACCTTC. It specifies CAWSKTDLQYGYTF.

The table lists this clone with a few counts. J is TRBJ1-5 and V is TRBV6-5; D is possibly TRBD1 (6 bases). This CDR3 comprises 13 residues. The V end was cut by 5 bases, the J end by 5 bases, with 10 bases between. Germline CDR1 MNHEY, CDR2 SVGAGI. CDR3 amino acids: CASSIHRDQPQHF. The CDR3 DNA reads TGTGCCAGCAGTATCCACAGGGATCAGCCCCAGCATTTT.

This chain connects TRBV9 to TRBJ2-6; TRBD2 might be the D (5 bases). The CDR3 sequence is 19 residues long. Trimming cost V 4 bases and J 0 bases, with 20 bases left between them. CDR1 SGDLS and CDR2 YYNGEE come from the germline V gene. In DNA, the CDR3 is TGTGCCAGCAGCTCTCGGGATGGGATCAGCTACTCTGGGGCCAACGTCCTGACTTTC. It specifies CASSSRDGISYSGANVLTF.